This T cell receptor (beta chain) was sequenced in a study of beta chain features in type 1 diabetes. Study results and limitations: Within the patient group, naive, central memory and Treg TCRB repertoires appeared more similar to each other than within healthy donors. Reads derived from cDNA could over-represent cells showing high TCR expression. TCRB CDR3s were moderately but significantly shorter in Type 1 diabetes patients in all four CD4+ subsets. VDJ junctions in type 1 diabetes patients carried more deletions and fewer insertions.

Reverse transcription of all isolated RNA meant that expressed TCRB transcripts were sequenced. Some clones are missing from TCRdb's copy, which holds only in-frame ones; the method was immunoSEQ multiplex PCR. The data hold some 290,000 clones, with roughly an eighth observed a single time. In the case of this clone: The antigen is unknown.

Trimming stripped 0 bases from V and 4 bases from J, with 7 bases between. This CDR3 comprises 14 residues. Germline V lookup: CDR1 PRHDT, CDR2 FYEKMQ (reference sequence). Without exception, sorted populations had purity beyond 95%. The source of this sequence is a man aged 30 to 45 with type 1 diabetes. The chain employs TRBV13 and TRBJ2-4; D is possibly TRBD1 (5 bases). The sample was naive CD4+ T cells from blood. CDR3 DNA sequence: TGTGCCAGCAGCTTAGGGCAGGGAAAAAACATTCAGTACTTC. It translates to CASSLGQGKNIQYF.